This TCR beta chain originates from a study of blood T cell repertoires in COVID-19. Study-wide background: The study drew acute and convalescent COVID-19 samples from the United States, Italy and Spain.

Self-reported history from a screening survey and questionnaire set each donor's cohort. The recovered donors of Cohort 3 showed two negative PCRs, clearance, or symptom resolution. As originally analysed: Reference gene primers were amplified, and this amplification served to estimate nucleated cell counts. TCRdb's table, derived via immunoSEQ multiplex PCR, lists solely in-frame clones and lacks some. Clone size and the V and J calls come from that table; the DNA yielded D and trimming. This sample has 390,000 or so clones, with roughly 80% found just once. V lost 2 bases to trimming and J lost 5 bases; unmatched junction nucleotides: 8. The CDR3 covers 16 residues. Germline CDR1 SGHAT, CDR2 FQNNGV.

V and J are TRBV11-2 and TRBJ2-1, with 8 bases aligning to TRBD2. The sample consisted of PBMCs or T cells enriched from blood (not recorded which). The origin of this receptor is a woman in her 50s who had recovered from COVID-19. The CDR3 loop reads CASSLTGLGRDNEQFF. The DNA of the CDR3 is TGTGCCAGCAGCTTAACGGGACTAGGTCGGGACAATGAGCAGTTCTTC.